This TCR beta chain comes out of a study of neurological immune-mediated disorders. In TCRdb, the 5' RACE reads were re-called with MiXCR into one record per CDR3 protein. Found here are about 28,000 distinct CDR3 sequences, around 10% of them singletons; the top ten hold 5.8%. This clonotype was counted at least ten times. The germline V and J ends were trimmed by 1 base and 5 bases, with 14 bases remaining between them. CDR3 length equals 15 residues. The V gene's germline CDR1 is SGHRS and CDR2 YFSETQ. V usage is TRBV5-1 and J usage is TRBJ2-3; D perhaps matches TRBD1 (7 bases). The sequence came from an older woman in good health. Sample: PBMCs. As DNA, the CDR3 is TGCGCCAGCAGCTTGTTGGAGGGGGCAGGAGATACGCAGTATTTT. Translated, it gives CASSLLEGAGDTQYF.